This paragraph covers one T cell receptor beta chain sequence. There are a few counts of this clonotype. Its antigen has not been determined. No much larger clone exists at a distance of one base, and base qualities are not known. These data originate in a study of human T cells and chemical hapten exposure (dated by TCRdb to about 2021). Turning to the overall study: For sensitization, 2% DPC in acetone was applied to a roughly 2 cm by roughly 2 cm area of upper inner arm skin. Throughout the study period of 20 to 25 weeks, patients also received therapeutic DPC doses to the scalp every week. Patch testing on the upper back used Finn chambers containing 0.01% DPC, with scoring done after 6 days according to International Contact Dermatitis Research Group standards. Most of the patients in the cohort were female, and the cohort covered alopecia areata with under or over 50% scalp involvement, alopecia totalis and alopecia universalis. Libraries were combined into a pool for sequencing, and differences in TCR yield between samples came mainly from small differences in library volumes within the pool. This study followed changes in the peripheral blood TCR repertoire in vivo during primary and secondary sensitization of alopecia patients to the hapten diphenylcyclopropenone (DPC). Blood was sampled from patients pre-sensitization (week 0) and at 2, 6 and about 24 weeks after DPC sensitization. Twenty-nine alopecia patients gave blood for TCR sequencing at one to four time points (pre-sensitization, 2, 6 and 24 weeks).

Read against the paper, the sample's time point label means: patch test 2, 6 weeks after DPC sensitization. Read against the paper, the sample's treatment or condition label means: therapeutic diphenylcyclopropenone sensitization with weekly scalp DPC. At every patch-test visit, the blood draw took place before the patch test was put on. Eligible patients were aged 18 to 70, diagnosed with alopecia, deemed suitable for DPC therapy, and excluded if pregnant. Unfractionated whole blood was collected in Tempus Blood RNA tubes, and total RNA was extracted from that blood. General study outcomes and caveats: Repeated subsampling changed both the strength of the expansion versus patch-test correlation and the threshold at which that correlation became significant. Significantly more large CDR3 similarity clusters were formed by expanded TCRs than by pre-sensitization or healthy control sets, consistent with antigen-driven responses. Patch test score was positively correlated with the number of PT1 expanded TCRs, with significance at thresholds 8, 16 and 32 but not at 4. Because all patients had alopecia, a presumed autoimmune disease, the immune response of the patients might differ from that of healthy individuals. DPC sensitization did not change the number of TCRs with a frequency above 1 in 1000, and there was no evidence of changes in global repertoire structure.

To prepare the library, RACE was applied. Reads for this sample came from a NextSeq 500. During library preparation, unique molecular identifiers were attached to individual cDNA molecules so that TCRs could be counted in a quantitative, reproducible way. Each blood RNA sample was used to sequence both TCR alpha and TCR beta chains. In the source study's methods: Samples had a median of around 92,000 TCRs, with a range from about 23,224 to 750,000. V, J and CDR3 annotation of the TCR reads was performed with the Decombinator software suite. To make PS versus PT1 abundance plots, every sample was subsampled to the same number of TCRs (28,000). Expanded TCRs were defined as absent before sensitization and observed at least eight times at the 2-week time point. TCRdb itself trimmed the public reads at Q25 with fastp, ran MiXCR and retained productive beta chains. Rows with a matching CDR3 protein are joined into one entry that keeps the most common DNA and genes. The V and J calls were determined by TCRdb, not by the authors. This sample is represented by about 54,000 distinct CDR3 sequences; about a tenth of them were singletons. Approximately 1.7% of the sample rests with the top ten.

The germline V gene supplies CDR1 MDHEN and CDR2 SYDVKM. The cysteine opens and the phenylalanine closes a CDR3 of 13 amino acids. The CDR3 DNA has 39 bases and is translated from base 1. The junction carries 17 bases between V and J, which are trimmed by 4 bases and 11 bases respectively. Recombination linked TRBV28 to TRBJ1-1, with TRBD1 perhaps the D gene, on 6 matching bases. The receptor's source is a woman aged 45-60 years with alopecia areata. Some clones in this sample may be carry-over from other donors' samples. This specimen was whole blood, taken in connection with sensitization to the hapten diphenylcyclopropenone (DPC). The DNA sequence is given as TGTGCCAGCAGTTACCCAGGGGTCCCGACCGCTTTCTTT. Its translation is CASSYPGVPTAFF.